These 5 T cell receptor beta chains originate from one sample sequenced in a study of blood T cell repertoires in COVID-19. The repertoire was sequenced with immunoSEQ multiplex PCR; TCRdb's copy has only in-frame clones and lacks some. This sample has approximately 300,000 clones, with about 89% found just once. The sequencing input was PBMCs or T cells enriched from blood (not recorded which). Receptors originate from a woman between 18 and 29 years old who had recovered from COVID-19.

The rearrangement links TRBV9 to TRBJ2-2, with TRBD2 matching over 7 bases. Trimming took 0 bases from V and 0 from J; bases not matched to a gene: 2. The CDR3 has 16 residues. Germline values: CDR1 SGDLS, CDR2 YYNGEE. In nucleotides, the CDR3 is TGTGCCAGCAGCGTAGATGCGGGAGCGAACACCGGGGAGCTGTTTTTT. Amino acid sequence: CASSVDAGANTGELFF.

The gene calls are TRBV9 and TRBJ2-1; 9 positions agree with TRBD2. Germline CDR1 is SGDLS and CDR2 is YYNGEE. V was pared by 4 bases and J by 5 bases, with 13 bases of the junction left unmatched. The CDR3 is 17 amino acids. The CDR3 loop is CASSKGRGLALDNEQFF. Written as DNA, the CDR3 is TGTGCCAGCAGCAAGGGGAGGGGACTAGCCCTGGACAATGAGCAGTTCTTC.

The chain is built from TRBV6-5 and TRBJ2-2; D may be TRBD2 (5 bases). Germline V lookup: CDR1 MNHEY, CDR2 SVGAGI. Deletions cut 2 bases from V and 5 bases from J, with 9 bases between. CDR3 length: 14 residues. The CDR3 nucleotides read TGTGCCAGCAGTTACGAGCGGCATACCGGGGAGCTGTTTTTT. Encoded protein: CASSYERHTGELFF.

This chain joins TRBV27 and TRBJ1-4, with D unresolved. Germline V gene lookup returns CDR1 MNHEY and CDR2 SMNVEV (reference sequence). Trimming left V 2 bases short and J 0 bases short, with 7 bases between. This CDR3 region has 15 residues. The CDR3 bases are TGTGCCAGCAGTTTAATCCCTTCAACTAATGAAAAACTGTTTTTT. This codes for CASSLIPSTNEKLFF.

The rearrangement links TRBV27 to TRBJ2-1, with 7 bases that match TRBD1. Per the germline V gene, CDR1 is MNHEY and CDR2 is SMNVEV (reference sequence). The V and J ends lost 7 bases and 0 bases, in that order; junction bases with no gene match: 9. This CDR3 contains 16 residues. The CDR3 reads CASTTQGPHSYNEQFF. For the CDR3, the DNA is TGTGCCAGCACTACACAGGGGCCACACTCCTACAATGAGCAGTTCTTC.